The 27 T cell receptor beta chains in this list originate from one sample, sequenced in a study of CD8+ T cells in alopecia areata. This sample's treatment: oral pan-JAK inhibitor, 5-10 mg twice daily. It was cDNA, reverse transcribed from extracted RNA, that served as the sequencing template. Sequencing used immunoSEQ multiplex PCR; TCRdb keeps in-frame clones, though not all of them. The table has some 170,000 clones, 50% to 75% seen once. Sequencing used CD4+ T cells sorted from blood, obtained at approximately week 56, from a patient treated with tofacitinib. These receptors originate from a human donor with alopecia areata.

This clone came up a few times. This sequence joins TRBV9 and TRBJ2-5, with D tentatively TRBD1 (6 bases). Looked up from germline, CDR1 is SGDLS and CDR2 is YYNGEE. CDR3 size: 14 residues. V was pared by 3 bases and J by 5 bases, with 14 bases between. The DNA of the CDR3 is TGTGCCAGCAGCGCCCGGACAGCATCGGAGACCCAGTACTTC. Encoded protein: CASSARTASETQYF.

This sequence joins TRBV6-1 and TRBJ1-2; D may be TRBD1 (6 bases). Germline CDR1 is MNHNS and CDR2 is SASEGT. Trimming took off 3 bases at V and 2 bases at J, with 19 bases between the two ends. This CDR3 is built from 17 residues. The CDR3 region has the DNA TGTGCCAGCAGTGACCACAGTTGGGACACTCGAAACTATGGCTACACCTTC. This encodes CASSDHSWDTRNYGYTF.

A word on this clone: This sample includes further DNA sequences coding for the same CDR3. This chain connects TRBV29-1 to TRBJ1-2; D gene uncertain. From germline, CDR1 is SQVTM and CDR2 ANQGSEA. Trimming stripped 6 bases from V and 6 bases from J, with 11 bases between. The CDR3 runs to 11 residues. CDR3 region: CSVRGLDGYTF. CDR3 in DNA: TGCAGCGTGAGAGGGTTGGATGGCTACACCTTC.

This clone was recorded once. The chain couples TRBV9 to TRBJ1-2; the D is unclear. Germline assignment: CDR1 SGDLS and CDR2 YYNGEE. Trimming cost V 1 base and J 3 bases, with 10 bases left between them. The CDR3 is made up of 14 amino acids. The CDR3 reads CASSVNSEYYGYTF. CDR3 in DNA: TGTGCCAGCAGCGTAAATTCAGAATACTATGGCTACACCTTC.

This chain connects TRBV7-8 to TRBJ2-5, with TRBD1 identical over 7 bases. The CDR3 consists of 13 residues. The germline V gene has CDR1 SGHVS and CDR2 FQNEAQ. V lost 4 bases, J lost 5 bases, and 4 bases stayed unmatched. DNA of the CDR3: TGTGCCAGCAGCTCGGGACAGAAGGAGACCCAGTACTTC. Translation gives CASSSGQKETQYF.

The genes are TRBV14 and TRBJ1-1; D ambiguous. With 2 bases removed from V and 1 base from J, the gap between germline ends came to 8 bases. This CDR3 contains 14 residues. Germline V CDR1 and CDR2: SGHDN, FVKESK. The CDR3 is CASSQRPPNTEAFF. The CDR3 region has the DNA TGTGCCAGCAGCCAAAGGCCCCCGAACACTGAAGCTTTCTTT.

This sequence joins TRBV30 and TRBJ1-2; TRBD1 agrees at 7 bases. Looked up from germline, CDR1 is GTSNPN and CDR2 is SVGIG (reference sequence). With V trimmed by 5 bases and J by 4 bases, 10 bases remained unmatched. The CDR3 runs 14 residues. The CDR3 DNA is TGTGCCTGGGGTAGACAGGGTCTTGGCTATGGCTACACCTTC. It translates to CAWGRQGLGYGYTF. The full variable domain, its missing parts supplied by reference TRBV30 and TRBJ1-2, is SQTIHQWPATLVQPVGSPLSLECTVEGTSNPNLYWYRQAAGRGLQLLFYSVGIGQISSEVPQNLSASRPQDRQFILSSKKLLLSDSGFYLCAWGRQGLGYGYTFGSGTRLTVV.

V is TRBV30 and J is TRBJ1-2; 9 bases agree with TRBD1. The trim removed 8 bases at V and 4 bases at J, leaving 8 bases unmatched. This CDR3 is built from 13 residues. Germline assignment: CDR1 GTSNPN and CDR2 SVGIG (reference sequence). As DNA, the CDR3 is TGTGCCAGCCGGGACAGGGTCTTCTATGGCTACACCTTC. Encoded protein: CASRDRVFYGYTF. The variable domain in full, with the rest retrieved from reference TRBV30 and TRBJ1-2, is SQTIHQWPATLVQPVGSPLSLECTVEGTSNPNLYWYRQAAGRGLQLLFYSVGIGQISSEVPQNLSASRPQDRQFILSSKKLLLSDSGFYLCASRDRVFYGYTFGSGTRLTVV.

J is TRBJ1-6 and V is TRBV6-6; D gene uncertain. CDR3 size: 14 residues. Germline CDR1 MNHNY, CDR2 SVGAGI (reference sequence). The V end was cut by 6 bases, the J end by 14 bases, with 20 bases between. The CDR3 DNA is TGTGCCAGCAGAGGGCACCCTGGGAGTAACACCCTCCACTTT. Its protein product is CASRGHPGSNTLHF.

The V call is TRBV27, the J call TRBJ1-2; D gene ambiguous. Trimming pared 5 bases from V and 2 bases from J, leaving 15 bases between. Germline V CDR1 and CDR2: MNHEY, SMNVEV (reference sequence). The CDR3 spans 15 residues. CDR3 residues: CASSSVEGRNYGYTF. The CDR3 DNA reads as TGTGCCAGCAGTAGCGTAGAGGGCAGAAACTATGGCTACACCTTC.

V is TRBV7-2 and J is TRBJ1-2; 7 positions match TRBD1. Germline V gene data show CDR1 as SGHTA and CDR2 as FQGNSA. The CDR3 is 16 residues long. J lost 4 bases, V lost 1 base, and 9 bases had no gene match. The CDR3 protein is CASSLVGGQQSYGYTF. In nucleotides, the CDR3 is TGTGCCAGCAGCTTAGTAGGGGGACAGCAAAGCTATGGCTACACCTTC.

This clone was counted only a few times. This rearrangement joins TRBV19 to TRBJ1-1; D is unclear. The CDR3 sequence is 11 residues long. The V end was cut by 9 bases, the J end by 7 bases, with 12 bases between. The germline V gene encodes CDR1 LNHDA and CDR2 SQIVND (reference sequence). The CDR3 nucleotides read TGTGCCAGAGACACGCCGATTGAAGCTTTCTTT. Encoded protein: CARDTPIEAFF.

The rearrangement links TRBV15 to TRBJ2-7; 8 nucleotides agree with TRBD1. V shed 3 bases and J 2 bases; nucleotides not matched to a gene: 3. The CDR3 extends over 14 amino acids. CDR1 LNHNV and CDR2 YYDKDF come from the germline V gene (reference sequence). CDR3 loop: CATSRTGEAYEQYF. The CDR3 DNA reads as TGTGCCACCAGCAGGACAGGGGAAGCCTACGAGCAGTACTTC.

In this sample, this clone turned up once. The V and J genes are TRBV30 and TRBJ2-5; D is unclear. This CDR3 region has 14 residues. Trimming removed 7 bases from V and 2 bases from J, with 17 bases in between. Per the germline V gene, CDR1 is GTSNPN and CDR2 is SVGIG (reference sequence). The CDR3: CASSIGRFQETQYF. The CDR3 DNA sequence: TGTGCCTCGTCAATCGGGCGGTTTCAAGAGACCCAGTACTTC. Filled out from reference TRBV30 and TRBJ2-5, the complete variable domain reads SQTIHQWPATLVQPVGSPLSLECTVEGTSNPNLYWYRQAAGRGLQLLFYSVGIGQISSEVPQNLSASRPQDRQFILSSKKLLLSDSGFYLCASSIGRFQETQYFGPGTRLLVL.

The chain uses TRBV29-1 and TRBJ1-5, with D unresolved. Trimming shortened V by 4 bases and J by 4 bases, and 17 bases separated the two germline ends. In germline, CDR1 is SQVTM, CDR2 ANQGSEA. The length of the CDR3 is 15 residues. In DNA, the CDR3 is TGCAGCGTTGCTAAGGGTGCCGGAGGGAATCAGCCCCAGCATTTT. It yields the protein CSVAKGAGGNQPQHF.

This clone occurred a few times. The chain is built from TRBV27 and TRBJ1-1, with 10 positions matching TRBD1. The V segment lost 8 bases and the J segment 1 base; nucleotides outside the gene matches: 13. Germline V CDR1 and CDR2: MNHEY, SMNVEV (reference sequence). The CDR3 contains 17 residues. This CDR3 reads CASLKLHGTGENTEAFF. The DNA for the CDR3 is TGTGCCAGCCTTAAGCTGCACGGGACAGGGGAGAACACTGAAGCTTTCTTT.

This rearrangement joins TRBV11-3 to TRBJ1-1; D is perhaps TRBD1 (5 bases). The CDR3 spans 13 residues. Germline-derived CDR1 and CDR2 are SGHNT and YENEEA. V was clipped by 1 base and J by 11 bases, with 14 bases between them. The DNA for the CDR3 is TGTGCCAGCAGCTTAGTGCCACAGGCAGCCGCTTTCTTT. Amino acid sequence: CASSLVPQAAAFF.

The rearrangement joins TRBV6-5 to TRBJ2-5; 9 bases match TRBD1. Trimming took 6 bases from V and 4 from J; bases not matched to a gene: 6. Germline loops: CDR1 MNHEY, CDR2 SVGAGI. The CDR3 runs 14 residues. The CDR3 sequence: CASRTWTGAETQYF. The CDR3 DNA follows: TGTGCCAGCAGGACCTGGACAGGGGCAGAGACCCAGTACTTC.

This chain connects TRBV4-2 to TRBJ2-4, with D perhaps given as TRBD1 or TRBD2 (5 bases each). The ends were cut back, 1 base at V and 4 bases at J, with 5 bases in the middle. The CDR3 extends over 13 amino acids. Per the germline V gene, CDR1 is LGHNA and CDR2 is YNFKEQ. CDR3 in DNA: TGTGCCAGCAGCCAAGGGGGGAAAAACATTCAGTACTTC. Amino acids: CASSQGGKNIQYF.

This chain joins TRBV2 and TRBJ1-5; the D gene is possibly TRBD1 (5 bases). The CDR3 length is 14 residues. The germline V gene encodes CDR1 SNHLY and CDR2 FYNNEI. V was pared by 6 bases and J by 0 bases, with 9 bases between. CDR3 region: CASRGTVSNQPQHF. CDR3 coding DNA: TGTGCCAGCAGGGGGACCGTTAGCAATCAGCCCCAGCATTTT. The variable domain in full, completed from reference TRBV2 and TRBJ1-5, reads EPEVTQTPSHQVTQMGQEVILRCVPISNHLYFYWYRQILGQKVEFLVSFYNNEISEKSEIFDDQFSVERPDGSNFTLKIRSTKLEDSAMYFCASRGTVSNQPQHFGDGTRLSIL.

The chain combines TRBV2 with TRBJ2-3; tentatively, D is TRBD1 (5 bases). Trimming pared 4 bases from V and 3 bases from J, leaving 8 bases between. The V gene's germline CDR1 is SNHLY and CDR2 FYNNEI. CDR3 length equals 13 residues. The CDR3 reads CASSGGRTDTQYF. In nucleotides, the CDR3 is TGTGCCAGCAGTGGGGGCAGGACAGATACGCAGTATTTT.

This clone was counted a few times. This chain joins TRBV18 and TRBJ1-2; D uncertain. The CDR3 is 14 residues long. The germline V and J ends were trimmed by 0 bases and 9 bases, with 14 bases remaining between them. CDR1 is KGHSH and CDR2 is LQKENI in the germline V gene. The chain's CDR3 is CASSPPAATSSYTF. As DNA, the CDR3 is TGTGCCAGCTCACCACCCGCCGCCACTAGTAGCTACACCTTC.

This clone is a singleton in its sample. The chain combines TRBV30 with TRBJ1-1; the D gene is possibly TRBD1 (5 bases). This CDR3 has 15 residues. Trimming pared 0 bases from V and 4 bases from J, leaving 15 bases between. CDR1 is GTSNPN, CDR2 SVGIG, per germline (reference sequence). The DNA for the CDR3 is TGTGCCTGGAGTGTAATCACGACAGTATCCACTGAAGCTTTCTTT. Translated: CAWSVITTVSTEAFF.

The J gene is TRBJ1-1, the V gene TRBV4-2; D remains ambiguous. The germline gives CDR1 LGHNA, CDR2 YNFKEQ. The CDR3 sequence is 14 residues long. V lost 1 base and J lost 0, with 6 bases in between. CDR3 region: CASSQGPLNTEAFF. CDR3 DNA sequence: TGTGCCAGCAGCCAAGGCCCGCTGAACACTGAAGCTTTCTTT.

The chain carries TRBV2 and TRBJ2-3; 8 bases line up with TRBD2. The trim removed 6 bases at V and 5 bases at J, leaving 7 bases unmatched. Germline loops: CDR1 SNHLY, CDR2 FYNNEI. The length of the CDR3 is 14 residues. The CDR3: CASRSSSGRDTQYF. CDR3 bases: TGTGCCAGCAGGAGTTCTAGCGGGCGAGATACGCAGTATTTT.

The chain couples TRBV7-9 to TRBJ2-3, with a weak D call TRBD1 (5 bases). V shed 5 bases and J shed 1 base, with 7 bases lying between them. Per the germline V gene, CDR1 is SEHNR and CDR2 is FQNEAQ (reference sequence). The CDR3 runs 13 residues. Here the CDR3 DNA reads TGTGCCAGCAGCAAAGGGGGCACAGATACGCAGTATTTT. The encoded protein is CASSKGGTDTQYF. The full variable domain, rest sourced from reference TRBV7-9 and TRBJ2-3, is DTGVSQNPRHKITKRGQNVTFRCDPISEHNRLYWYRQTLGQGPEFLTYFQNEAQLEKSRLLSDRFSAERPKGSFSTLEIQRTEQGDSAMYLCASSKGGTDTQYFGPGTRLTVL.

The CDR3 coding sequence is TGTGCCAGCAGCTTAGCGCAGACAGGCCGATCGACACCCCTCCACTTT. Translating it yields CASSLAQTGRSTPLHF. The chain uses TRBV7-9 and TRBJ1-6; tentatively, D is TRBD1 (6 bases). The V gene's germline CDR1 is SEHNR and CDR2 FQNEAQ (reference sequence). The CDR3 runs to 16 residues. The germline V and J ends were trimmed by 0 bases and 11 bases, with 17 bases remaining between them.